The rows below give T cell receptor beta chains drawn from one sample of a study of blood T cells in healthy people across ages. From the 5' RACE reads, TCRdb called clonotypes with MiXCR, one entry per CDR3 protein. The table shows some 860,000 distinct CDR3 sequences, with 56% occurring only once. Sequencing was performed on blood. These receptors originate from a man aged 35-49 years in good health. Both conserved end residues are part of each CDR3. Each record gives: clone size, J gene, D gene, V gene, CDR3 DNA, CDR3 protein. D genes are given only for firm matches. The size entry is marked missing in some rows and otherwise reads once, few, many or a size class.

abundance: -
j_gene: TRBJ2-7
d_gene: -
v_gene: TRBV3-1
CDR3nt: TGTGCCAGCAGCCAATCGGGGGGCACCTACGAGCAGTACTTC
CDR3aa: CASSQSGGTYEQYF

abundance: -
j_gene: TRBJ1-2
d_gene: -
v_gene: TRBV11-2
CDR3nt: TGTGCCAGCAGCCAGCAGGGATATGGCTACACCTTC
CDR3aa: CASSQQGYGYTF

abundance: -
j_gene: TRBJ2-1
d_gene: TRBD2
v_gene: TRBV5-1
CDR3nt: TGCGCCAGCAGCCCGACGGGACTAGCGGGAGTAATCAATGAGCAGTTCTTC
CDR3aa: CASSPTGLAGVINEQFF

abundance: -
j_gene: TRBJ2-5
d_gene: -
v_gene: TRBV6-5
CDR3nt: TGTGCCAGCAGTTATTTTATTGGCAGGATCGGGGAGACCCAGTACTTC
CDR3aa: CASSYFIGRIGETQYF

abundance: -
j_gene: TRBJ2-5
d_gene: -
v_gene: TRBV14
CDR3nt: TGTGCCAGCAGCCCTTTGGGGGGAGCAGCGTGGGAGCAGTACTTC
CDR3aa: CASSPLGGAAWEQYF

abundance: few
j_gene: TRBJ2-4
d_gene: TRBD1
v_gene: TRBV7-2
CDR3nt: TGTGCCAGCAGCCCGGACAGGTTGAGCATAGCCAAAAACATTCAGTACTTC
CDR3aa: CASSPDRLSIAKNIQYF

abundance: -
j_gene: TRBJ2-1
d_gene: -
v_gene: TRBV29-1
CDR3nt: TGCGGCGTTGAACCCCCAGACGGAGTGGTTGGGAATGAGCAGTTCTTC
CDR3aa: CGVEPPDGVVGNEQFF

abundance: -
j_gene: TRBJ1-2
d_gene: -
v_gene: TRBV15
CDR3nt: TGTGCCACCACCGGATCTGAGGGGAAATTAGTAAACTATGGCTACACCTTC
CDR3aa: CATTGSEGKLVNYGYTF

abundance: -
j_gene: TRBJ1-6
d_gene: -
v_gene: TRBV6-1
CDR3nt: TGTGCCAGCACCCCGTTGGAGCCATGGGCCTATAATTCACCCCTCCACTTT
CDR3aa: CASTPLEPWAYNSPLHF

abundance: -
j_gene: TRBJ2-1
d_gene: -
v_gene: TRBV7-2
CDR3nt: TGTGCCAGCAGCTTAGAGGACAAATACTACAATGAGCAGTTCTTC
CDR3aa: CASSLEDKYYNEQFF

abundance: -
j_gene: TRBJ2-4
d_gene: -
v_gene: TRBV29-1
CDR3nt: TGCAGCGTTGAGGGCAGGCTAGCCAAAAACATTCAGTACTTC
CDR3aa: CSVEGRLAKNIQYF

abundance: -
j_gene: TRBJ2-5
d_gene: -
v_gene: TRBV20-1
CDR3nt: TGCAGTCCCCTCGGGGGGCGGGGCCTACAAGAGACCCAGTACTTC
CDR3aa: CSPLGGRGLQETQYF

abundance: -
j_gene: TRBJ1-2
d_gene: -
v_gene: TRBV7-2
CDR3nt: TGTGCCAGCAGCCCGGAGGGGGGGCGCGGCTACACCTTC
CDR3aa: CASSPEGGRGYTF

abundance: -
j_gene: TRBJ2-3
d_gene: -
v_gene: TRBV20-1
CDR3nt: TGCAGTGCTAGGGGGCAGGGGGGAGTGGGGCGAGCAGATACGCAGTATTTT
CDR3aa: CSARGQGGVGRADTQYF

abundance: few
j_gene: TRBJ2-1
d_gene: TRBD1
v_gene: TRBV6-5
CDR3nt: TGTGCCAGCAGTTACACGCTAGAGGACAGGGGTTACAATGAGCAGTTCTTC
CDR3aa: CASSYTLEDRGYNEQFF

abundance: -
j_gene: TRBJ1-2
d_gene: TRBD1
v_gene: TRBV20-1
CDR3nt: TGCAGTGCTTGGCAGGGGGCGGTATATGGCTACACCTTC
CDR3aa: CSAWQGAVYGYTF

abundance: -
j_gene: TRBJ2-7
d_gene: -
v_gene: TRBV7-8
CDR3nt: TGTGCCAGCAGCTTAGAGGGGGGGTCAGTAGGGCGCGAGCAGTACTTC
CDR3aa: CASSLEGGSVGREQYF

abundance: -
j_gene: TRBJ2-3
d_gene: -
v_gene: TRBV4-2
CDR3nt: TGTGCCAGCAGCCAAGGGACAGAGTCTAGCACAGATACGCAGTATTTT
CDR3aa: CASSQGTESSTDTQYF

abundance: -
j_gene: TRBJ1-5
d_gene: TRBD1
v_gene: TRBV20-1
CDR3nt: TGCGGTGCTAGAGGTACCCGGGACAGGGGCAATCAGCCCCAGCATTTT
CDR3aa: CGARGTRDRGNQPQHF

abundance: -
j_gene: TRBJ1-5
d_gene: -
v_gene: TRBV15
CDR3nt: TGTGCCACCAGCAGAGATGCGTCTAGCAATCAGCCCCAGCATTTT
CDR3aa: CATSRDASSNQPQHF

abundance: -
j_gene: TRBJ2-7
d_gene: TRBD2
v_gene: TRBV28
CDR3nt: TGTGCCAGCAGGGTTTCCTCGGGACTAGTATTCTATGAGCAGTACTTC
CDR3aa: CASRVSSGLVFYEQYF

abundance: -
j_gene: TRBJ2-1
d_gene: TRBD2
v_gene: TRBV29-1
CDR3nt: TGCAGCGTTGGCGGGGGGGCCCGTGAGCAGTTCTTC
CDR3aa: CSVGGGAREQFF

abundance: few
j_gene: TRBJ2-5
d_gene: -
v_gene: TRBV5-6
CDR3nt: TGTGCCAGCAGCTTGGATGTGGCGGGGCAGACCCAGTACTTC
CDR3aa: CASSLDVAGQTQYF

abundance: few
j_gene: TRBJ2-7
d_gene: -
v_gene: TRBV2
CDR3nt: TGTGCCAGCAGTGAAGATCGGACTAATCGGTCCCAGTACTTC
CDR3aa: CASSEDRTNRSQYF

abundance: few
j_gene: TRBJ2-1
d_gene: -
v_gene: TRBV4-3
CDR3nt: TGCGCCAGCAGCCAAGAGGGACCAAGAGGGCAGTTCTTC
CDR3aa: CASSQEGPRGQFF

abundance: few
j_gene: TRBJ2-1
d_gene: TRBD1
v_gene: TRBV20-1
CDR3nt: TGCAGTGCTAGAGACCGGACAGGGGTAGTGTCCTACAATGAGCAGTTCTTC
CDR3aa: CSARDRTGVVSYNEQFF

abundance: few
j_gene: TRBJ2-7
d_gene: TRBD2
v_gene: TRBV28
CDR3nt: TGTGCCAGCAGTTTCCTCACGCGGGAGGGACCTCACTACGAGCAGTACTTC
CDR3aa: CASSFLTREGPHYEQYF

abundance: -
j_gene: TRBJ2-1
d_gene: -
v_gene: TRBV2
CDR3nt: TGTGCCAGCAGTGTGGGGGACCTGGGCTCGGATGAGCAGTTCTTC
CDR3aa: CASSVGDLGSDEQFF

abundance: -
j_gene: TRBJ2-1
d_gene: TRBD2
v_gene: TRBV4-2
CDR3nt: TGTGCCAGCAGCAAAAATAGCGGGAATGAGCAGTTCTTC
CDR3aa: CASSKNSGNEQFF

abundance: once
j_gene: TRBJ2-7
d_gene: -
v_gene: TRBV27
CDR3nt: TGTGCCAGCAGTCCACCCGACAGGCGGTACGAGCAGTACTTC
CDR3aa: CASSPPDRRYEQYF

abundance: -
j_gene: TRBJ2-3
d_gene: -
v_gene: TRBV12-3/TRBV12-4
CDR3nt: TGTGCCAGCAGTTTTCTAGCGATTACTAGCACAGATACGCAGTATTTT
CDR3aa: CASSFLAITSTDTQYF

abundance: -
j_gene: TRBJ2-5
d_gene: -
v_gene: TRBV4-2
CDR3nt: TGTGCCAGCAGCCAAGATCCGGCGGGGGCTGTTCAAGAGACCCAGTACTTC
CDR3aa: CASSQDPAGAVQETQYF

abundance: few
j_gene: TRBJ2-1
d_gene: -
v_gene: TRBV6-5
CDR3nt: TGTGCCAGCAGTTCCCATATGACCTCCTACAATGAGCAGTTCTTC
CDR3aa: CASSSHMTSYNEQFF

abundance: -
j_gene: TRBJ2-1
d_gene: TRBD2
v_gene: TRBV3-1
CDR3nt: TGTGCCAGCAGCCAAGTGACTAGCGGGTACAATGAGCAGTTCTTC
CDR3aa: CASSQVTSGYNEQFF

abundance: few
j_gene: TRBJ2-5
d_gene: -
v_gene: TRBV20-1
CDR3nt: TGCAGTGCGGAGGGTGGGGGGCACCAAGAGACCCAGTACTTC
CDR3aa: CSAEGGGHQETQYF

abundance: -
j_gene: TRBJ1-4
d_gene: -
v_gene: TRBV20-1
CDR3nt: TGCAGTGCTAAACAGGGAGGCCCTGAAAAACTGTTTTTT
CDR3aa: CSAKQGGPEKLFF

abundance: -
j_gene: TRBJ2-1
d_gene: TRBD1
v_gene: TRBV27
CDR3nt: TGTGCCAGCAGTTTATTAGGGGGCACGGGCAATGAGCAGTTCTTC
CDR3aa: CASSLLGGTGNEQFF

abundance: -
j_gene: TRBJ1-6
d_gene: -
v_gene: TRBV7-9
CDR3nt: TGTGCCAGCAGCTGGGGCGATAAGGGGAGCTCCTATAATTCACCCCTCCACTTT
CDR3aa: CASSWGDKGSSYNSPLHF

abundance: -
j_gene: TRBJ1-2
d_gene: -
v_gene: TRBV14
CDR3nt: TGTGCCAGCAGCCCCCCGACACCAGGGGTTGGCTACACCTTC
CDR3aa: CASSPPTPGVGYTF

abundance: -
j_gene: TRBJ2-7
d_gene: TRBD1
v_gene: TRBV6-5
CDR3nt: TGTGCCAGCAGTTACGGAAGACAGGGCTACGAGCAGTACTTC
CDR3aa: CASSYGRQGYEQYF

abundance: few
j_gene: TRBJ2-1
d_gene: TRBD1
v_gene: TRBV29-1
CDR3nt: TGCAGCGTTGAAGGTGTTGAAGGGGGCCGCTACAATGAGCAGTTCTTC
CDR3aa: CSVEGVEGGRYNEQFF

abundance: few
j_gene: TRBJ2-1
d_gene: -
v_gene: TRBV29-1
CDR3nt: TGCAGCGTGGATAGGGGCTATGAGCAGTTCTTC
CDR3aa: CSVDRGYEQFF

abundance: many
j_gene: TRBJ2-1
d_gene: TRBD2
v_gene: TRBV20-1
CDR3nt: TGCAGTGCTAGGGGACTAGCGGACTACAATGAGCAGTTCTTC
CDR3aa: CSARGLADYNEQFF

abundance: -
j_gene: TRBJ2-1
d_gene: TRBD1
v_gene: TRBV29-1
CDR3nt: TGCAGCGTTGGGAAGACAGGGGGGGCGGGTGAGCAGTTCTTC
CDR3aa: CSVGKTGGAGEQFF

abundance: -
j_gene: TRBJ2-5
d_gene: TRBD1
v_gene: TRBV29-1
CDR3nt: TGCAGCGTTGCCGGGACAGCTGGGGAGACCCAGTACTTC
CDR3aa: CSVAGTAGETQYF

abundance: few
j_gene: TRBJ2-1
d_gene: TRBD1
v_gene: TRBV7-2
CDR3nt: TGTGCCAGCGGCACCGGGACAGGGCATTATGAGCAGTTCTTC
CDR3aa: CASGTGTGHYEQFF

abundance: few
j_gene: TRBJ2-2
d_gene: TRBD2
v_gene: TRBV29-1
CDR3nt: TGCAGCGCCCAGACTAGCGGGGAGCTGAACACCGGGGAGCTGTTTTTT
CDR3aa: CSAQTSGELNTGELFF

abundance: -
j_gene: TRBJ1-1
d_gene: TRBD1
v_gene: TRBV5-1
CDR3nt: TGCGCCAGCAGCAAAAGACAGGGGGCGAACACTGAAGCTTTCTTT
CDR3aa: CASSKRQGANTEAFF

abundance: -
j_gene: TRBJ1-5
d_gene: -
v_gene: TRBV2
CDR3nt: TGTGCCAGCAGTGAATGGCAGGCGTGGGGCTCTAGCAATCAGCCCCAGCATTTT
CDR3aa: CASSEWQAWGSSNQPQHF

abundance: -
j_gene: TRBJ2-5
d_gene: -
v_gene: TRBV7-9
CDR3nt: TGTGCCAGCAGCTTAGGTGGACTCGGGGGTGAGGGGTACTTC
CDR3aa: CASSLGGLGGEGYF

abundance: -
j_gene: TRBJ2-6
d_gene: TRBD1
v_gene: TRBV7-9
CDR3nt: TGTGCCAGCAGCCAATCCGGGACAGGGGTAACTGGGGCCAACGTCCTGACTTTC
CDR3aa: CASSQSGTGVTGANVLTF

abundance: -
j_gene: TRBJ2-6
d_gene: -
v_gene: TRBV7-8
CDR3nt: TGTGCCAGCAGCTTAGTGGTTAGACCCCAGAGCTCTGGGGCCAACGTCCTGACTTTC
CDR3aa: CASSLVVRPQSSGANVLTF

abundance: once
j_gene: TRBJ2-7
d_gene: -
v_gene: TRBV20-1
CDR3nt: TGCAGTGCTAGAGGCGGACACTATGAGCAGTACTTC
CDR3aa: CSARGGHYEQYF

abundance: few
j_gene: TRBJ2-1
d_gene: -
v_gene: TRBV5-1
CDR3nt: TGCGCCAGCAGCCCCACCCCATCAGAGCAGTTCTTC
CDR3aa: CASSPTPSEQFF

abundance: -
j_gene: TRBJ2-1
d_gene: -
v_gene: TRBV4-2
CDR3nt: TGTGCCAGCAGCCAAGACACTCGATCATCTAGGAATGAGCAGTTCTTC
CDR3aa: CASSQDTRSSRNEQFF

abundance: -
j_gene: TRBJ2-1
d_gene: -
v_gene: TRBV20-1
CDR3nt: TGCAGTGCTGGTACGTTAACGGCGAATGAGCAGTTCTTC
CDR3aa: CSAGTLTANEQFF

abundance: -
j_gene: TRBJ2-4
d_gene: TRBD1
v_gene: TRBV7-7
CDR3nt: TGTGCTAGCAGCCTGGACAGGGTCGGCATTCAGTACTTC
CDR3aa: CASSLDRVGIQYF

abundance: few
j_gene: TRBJ2-2
d_gene: -
v_gene: TRBV6-5
CDR3nt: TGTGCCAGCAGTAGGGGGGGGAACACCGGGGAGCTGTTTTTT
CDR3aa: CASSRGGNTGELFF